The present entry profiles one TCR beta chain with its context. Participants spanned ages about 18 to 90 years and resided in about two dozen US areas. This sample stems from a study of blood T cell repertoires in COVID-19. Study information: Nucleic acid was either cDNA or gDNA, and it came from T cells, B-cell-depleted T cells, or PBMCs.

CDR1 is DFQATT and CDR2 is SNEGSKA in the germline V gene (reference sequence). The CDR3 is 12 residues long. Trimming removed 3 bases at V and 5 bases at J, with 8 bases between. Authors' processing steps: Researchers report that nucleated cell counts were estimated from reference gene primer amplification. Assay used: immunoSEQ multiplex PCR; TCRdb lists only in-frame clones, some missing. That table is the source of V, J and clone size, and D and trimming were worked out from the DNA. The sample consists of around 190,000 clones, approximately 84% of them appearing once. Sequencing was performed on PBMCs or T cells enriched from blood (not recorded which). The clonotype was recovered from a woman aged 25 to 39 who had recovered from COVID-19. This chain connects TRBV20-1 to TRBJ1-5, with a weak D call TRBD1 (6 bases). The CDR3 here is CSASQGYQPQHF. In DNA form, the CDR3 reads TGCAGTGCTAGTCAGGGGTATCAGCCCCAGCATTTT.